Below, one T cell receptor beta chain is given with its context. Its antigen is undetermined. Trimming removed 3 bases from V and 2 bases from J; junction bases left unmatched: 8. Germline CDR1 and CDR2: DFQATT and SNEGSKA (reference sequence). The CDR3 length is 15 residues. This sample is drawn from a study of T-cell reconstitution after alpha-beta-depleted transplantation in children. The study, taken as a whole, reports: By one year post-transplant, T-cell counts and diversity largely arose from T cells that were newly produced. In patients about two months after transplant, alpha-beta T cells reportedly arose from several hundred expanded graft clones.

The library targeted TCRbeta and was prepared with unique molecular identifiers. TCRdb reprocessed the PCR reads with MiXCR, giving one entry per CDR3 protein. The sample has 600,000 to 700,000 distinct CDR3 sequences; approximately 14% are singletons. The sample was PBMCs, taken before TCRalphabeta/CD19-depleted stem cell transplant. The TCR originated in a girl aged 2 to 10 with congenital amegakaryocytic thrombocytopenia, due to receive a stem cell transplant. This rearrangement joins TRBV20-1 to TRBJ2-7; 9 bases are a match to TRBD2. CDR3 sequence reads: CSARESGRPAYEQYF. CDR3 DNA sequence: TGCAGTGCTAGGGAGAGCGGGAGGCCCGCCTACGAGCAGTACTTC.